The rows below give T cell receptor beta chains drawn from one sample of a study of T-cell reconstitution after alpha-beta-depleted transplantation in children. TCRdb used MiXCR to reprocess the PCR reads, holding one entry per CDR3 protein. This table holds 800,000 to 1,000,000 distinct CDR3 sequences, less than 30% found once. The sequencing here drew on PBMCs, mostly from graft donor cells, taken 360 days after TCRalphabeta/CD19-depleted stem cell transplant. The origin of the receptors is a boy under three years old who had a stem cell transplant for SCID, so the T cells may come from the graft donor. Each CDR3 is given with its conserved first and last residue.

v_gene | CDR3aa
TRBV10-1 | CASSESGRGSHEQFF
TRBV14 | CASSQALGAGGYNEQFF
TRBV5-1 | CASSEAGGTEAFF
TRBV20-1 | CSARTGFVEFF
TRBV14 | CASSQRLNEQFF
TRBV24-1 | CATSDMDRVSYNEQFF
TRBV4-1 | CASSQPQGGGTGTYEQYF
TRBV20-1 | CSASPLTSGGADEQYF
TRBV12-3/TRBV12-4 | CASSPAGFNEQFF
TRBV12-3/TRBV12-4 | CASTPGQIGSNQPQHF
TRBV28 | CASIDSGTTYEQYF
TRBV7-2 | CASSLSSGGTHTQYF